This T cell receptor beta chain originates from a study of blood T cell repertoires in COVID-19. Study-level background: Acute and convalescent COVID-19 specimens originated in the United States, Italy and Spain.

V was shortened by 6 bases and J by 5 bases, with 11 bases between the two germline ends. The length of the CDR3 is 13 residues. Profiling relied on immunoSEQ multiplex PCR, and the TCRdb table lists in-frame clones only, not all of them. The profile shows about 220,000 clones, just over 85% of them singletons. Everyone who took part was roughly 18 to 89 years old, and they came from 24 US areas. Participant-given clinical history determined each cohort assignment. This receptor was identified in a woman between 50 and 59 years old with acute COVID-19. The chain employs TRBV12-3 or TRBV12-4 and TRBJ2-1, with no clear D. The sample was PBMCs or T cells enriched from blood (not recorded which). The CDR3 is CASSPTLHNEQFF. The CDR3 coding sequence is TGTGCCAGCAGCCCTACCCTCCACAATGAGCAGTTCTTC.